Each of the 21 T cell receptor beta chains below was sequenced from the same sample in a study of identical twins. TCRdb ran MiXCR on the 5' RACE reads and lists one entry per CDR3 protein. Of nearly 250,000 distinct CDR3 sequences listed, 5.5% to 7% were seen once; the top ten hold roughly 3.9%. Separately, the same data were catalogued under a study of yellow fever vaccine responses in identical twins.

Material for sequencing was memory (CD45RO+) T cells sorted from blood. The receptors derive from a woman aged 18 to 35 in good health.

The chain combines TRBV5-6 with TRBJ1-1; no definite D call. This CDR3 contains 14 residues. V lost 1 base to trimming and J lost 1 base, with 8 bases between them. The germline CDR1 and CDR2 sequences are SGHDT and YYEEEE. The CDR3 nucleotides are TGTGCCAGCAGCTTGCTTACCGGGAACACTGAAGCTTTCTTT. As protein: CASSLLTGNTEAFF.

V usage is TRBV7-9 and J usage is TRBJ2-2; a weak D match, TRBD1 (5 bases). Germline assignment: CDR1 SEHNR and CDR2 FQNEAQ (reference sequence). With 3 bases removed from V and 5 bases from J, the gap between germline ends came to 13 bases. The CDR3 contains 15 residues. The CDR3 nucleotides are TGTGCCAGCAGCTTGTTGACAGTTCTTACCGGGGAGCTGTTTTTT. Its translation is CASSLLTVLTGELFF.

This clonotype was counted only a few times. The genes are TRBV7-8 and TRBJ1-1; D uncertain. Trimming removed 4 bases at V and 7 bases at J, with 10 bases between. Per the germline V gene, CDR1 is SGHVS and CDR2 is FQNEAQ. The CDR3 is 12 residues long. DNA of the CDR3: TGTGCCAGCAGCTCAGTCGGAGGTGAAGCTTTCTTT. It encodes CASSSVGGEAFF.

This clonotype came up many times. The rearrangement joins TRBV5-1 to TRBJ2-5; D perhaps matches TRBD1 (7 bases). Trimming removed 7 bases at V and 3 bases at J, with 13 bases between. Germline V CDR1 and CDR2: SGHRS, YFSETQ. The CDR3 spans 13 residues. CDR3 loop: CASCARGEETQYF. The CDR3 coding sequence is TGCGCCAGCTGTGCCAGGGGGGAAGAGACCCAGTACTTC.

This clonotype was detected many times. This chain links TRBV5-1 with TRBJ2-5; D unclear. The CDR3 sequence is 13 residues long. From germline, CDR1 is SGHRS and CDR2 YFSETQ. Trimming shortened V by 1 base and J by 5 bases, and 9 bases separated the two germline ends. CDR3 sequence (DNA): TGCGCCAGCAGCTTGTCAGCATGGGAGACCCAGTACTTC. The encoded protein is CASSLSAWETQYF.

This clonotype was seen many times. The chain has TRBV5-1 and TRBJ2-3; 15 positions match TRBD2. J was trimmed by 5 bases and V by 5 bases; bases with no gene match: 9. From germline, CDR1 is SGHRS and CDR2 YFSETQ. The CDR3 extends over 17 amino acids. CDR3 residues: CASRQAWGLAGGDTQYF. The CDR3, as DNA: TGCGCCAGCAGGCAGGCTTGGGGACTAGCGGGAGGAGATACGCAGTATTTT.

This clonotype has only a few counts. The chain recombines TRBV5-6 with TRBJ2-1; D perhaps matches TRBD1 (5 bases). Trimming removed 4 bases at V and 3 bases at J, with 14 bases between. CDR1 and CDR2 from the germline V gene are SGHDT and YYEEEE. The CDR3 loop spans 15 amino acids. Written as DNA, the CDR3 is TGTGCCAGCAGCGCCTTAACGACAGTCTACAATGAGCAGTTCTTC. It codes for CASSALTTVYNEQFF. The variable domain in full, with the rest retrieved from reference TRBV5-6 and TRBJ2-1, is DAGVTQSPTHLIKTRGQQVTLRCSPKSGHDTVSWYQQALGQGPQFIFQYYEEEERQRGNFPDRFSGHQFPNYSSELNVNALLLGDSALYLCASSALTTVYNEQFFGPGTRLTVL.

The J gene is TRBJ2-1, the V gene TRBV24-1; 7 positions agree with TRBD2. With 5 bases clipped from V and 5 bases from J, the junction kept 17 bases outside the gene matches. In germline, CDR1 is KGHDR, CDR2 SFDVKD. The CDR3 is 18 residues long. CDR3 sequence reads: CATSGNYLGAGTNNEQFF. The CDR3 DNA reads TGTGCCACCAGTGGCAACTATTTGGGAGCGGGAACCAACAATGAGCAGTTCTTC.

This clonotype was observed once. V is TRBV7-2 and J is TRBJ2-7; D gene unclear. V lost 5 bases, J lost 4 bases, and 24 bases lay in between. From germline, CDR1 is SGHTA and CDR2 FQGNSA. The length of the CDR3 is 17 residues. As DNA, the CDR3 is TGTGCCAGCAGCCTACCCCGGGCCAGACTGAGCCTATACGAGCAGTACTTC. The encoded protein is CASSLPRARLSLYEQYF.

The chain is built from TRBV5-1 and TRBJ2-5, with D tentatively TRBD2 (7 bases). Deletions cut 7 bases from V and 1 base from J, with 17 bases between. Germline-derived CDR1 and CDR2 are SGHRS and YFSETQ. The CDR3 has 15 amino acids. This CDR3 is CASFSPAGAQETQYF. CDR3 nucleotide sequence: TGCGCCAGCTTTTCCCCCGCGGGGGCCCAAGAGACCCAGTACTTC. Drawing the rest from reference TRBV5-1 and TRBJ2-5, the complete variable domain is KAGVTQTPRYLIKTRGQQVTLSCSPISGHRSVSWYQQTPGQGLQFLFEYFSETQRNKGNFPGRFSGRQFSNSRSEMNVSTLELGDSALYLCASFSPAGAQETQYFGPGTRLLVL.

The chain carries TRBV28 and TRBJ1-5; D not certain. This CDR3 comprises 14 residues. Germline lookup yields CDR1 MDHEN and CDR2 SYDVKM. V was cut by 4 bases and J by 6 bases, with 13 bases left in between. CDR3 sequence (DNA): TGTGCCAGCAGTTCTTTCAATGGAGGTCAGCCCCAGCATTTT. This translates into CASSSFNGGQPQHF.

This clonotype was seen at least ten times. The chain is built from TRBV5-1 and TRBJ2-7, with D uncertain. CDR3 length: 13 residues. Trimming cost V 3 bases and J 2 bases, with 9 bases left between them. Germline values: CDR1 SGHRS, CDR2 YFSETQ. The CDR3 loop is CASSSIGTYEQYV. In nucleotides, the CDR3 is TGCGCCAGCAGCTCGATAGGGACCTACGAGCAGTACGTC.

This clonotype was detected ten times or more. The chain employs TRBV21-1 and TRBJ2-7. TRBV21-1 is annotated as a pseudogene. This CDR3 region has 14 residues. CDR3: CASSHTYSPYEQYV. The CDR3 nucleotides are TGTGCCAGCAGCCACACGTACAGTCCCTACGAGCAGTACGTC.

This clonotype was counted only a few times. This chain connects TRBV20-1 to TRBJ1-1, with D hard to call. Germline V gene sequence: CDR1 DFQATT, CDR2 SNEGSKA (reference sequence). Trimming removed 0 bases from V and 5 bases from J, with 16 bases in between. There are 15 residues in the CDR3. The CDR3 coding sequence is TGCAGTGCTAGAGATGGGCGCCGGGGTGGAACTGAAGCTTTCTTT. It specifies CSARDGRRGGTEAFF.

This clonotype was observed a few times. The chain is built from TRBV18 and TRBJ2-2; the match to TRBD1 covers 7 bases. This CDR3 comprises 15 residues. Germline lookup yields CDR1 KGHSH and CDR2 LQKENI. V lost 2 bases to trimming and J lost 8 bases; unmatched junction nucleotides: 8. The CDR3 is CASSPSGQQLGELFF. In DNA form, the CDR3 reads TGTGCCAGCTCACCATCGGGACAGCAATTGGGGGAGCTGTTTTTT.

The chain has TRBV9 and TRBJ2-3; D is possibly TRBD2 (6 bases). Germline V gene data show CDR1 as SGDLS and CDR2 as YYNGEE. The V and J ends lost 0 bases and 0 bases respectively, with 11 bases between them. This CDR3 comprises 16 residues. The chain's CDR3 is CASSVAPGTSTDTQYF. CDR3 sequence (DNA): TGTGCCAGCAGCGTAGCCCCCGGGACTAGCACAGATACGCAGTATTTT.

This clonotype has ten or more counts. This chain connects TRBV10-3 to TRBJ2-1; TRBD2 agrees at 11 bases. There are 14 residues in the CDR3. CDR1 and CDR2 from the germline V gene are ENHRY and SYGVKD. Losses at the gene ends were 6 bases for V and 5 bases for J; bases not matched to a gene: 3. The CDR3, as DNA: TGTGCCATCAGGGGGACTAGCGGAGACAATGAGCAGTTCTTC. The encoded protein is CAIRGTSGDNEQFF.

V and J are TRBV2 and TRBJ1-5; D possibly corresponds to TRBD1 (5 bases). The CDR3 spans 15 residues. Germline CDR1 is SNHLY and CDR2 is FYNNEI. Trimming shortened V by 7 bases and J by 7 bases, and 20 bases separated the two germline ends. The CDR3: CASTEGEGPGQPQHF. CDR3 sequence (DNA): TGTGCCAGCACCGAAGGGGAGGGCCCGGGGCAGCCCCAGCATTTT.

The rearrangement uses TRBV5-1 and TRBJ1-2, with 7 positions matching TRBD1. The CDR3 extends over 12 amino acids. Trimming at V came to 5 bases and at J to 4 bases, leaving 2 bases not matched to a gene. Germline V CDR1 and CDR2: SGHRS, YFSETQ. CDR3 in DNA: TGCGCCAGCAGTTCAGGGGGCTATGGCTACACCTTC. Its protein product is CASSSGGYGYTF. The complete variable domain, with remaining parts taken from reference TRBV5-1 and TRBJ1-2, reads KAGVTQTPRYLIKTRGQQVTLSCSPISGHRSVSWYQQTPGQGLQFLFEYFSETQRNKGNFPGRFSGRQFSNSRSEMNVSTLELGDSALYLCASSSGGYGYTFGSGTRLTVV.

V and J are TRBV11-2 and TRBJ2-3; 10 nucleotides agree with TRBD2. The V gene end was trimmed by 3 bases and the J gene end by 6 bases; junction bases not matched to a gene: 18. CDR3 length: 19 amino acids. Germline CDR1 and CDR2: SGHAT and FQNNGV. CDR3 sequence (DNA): TGTGCCAGCAGCTTTAGACGCCTACTAGCGGGATTATCAGGGGATACGCAGTATTTT. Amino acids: CASSFRRLLAGLSGDTQYF.

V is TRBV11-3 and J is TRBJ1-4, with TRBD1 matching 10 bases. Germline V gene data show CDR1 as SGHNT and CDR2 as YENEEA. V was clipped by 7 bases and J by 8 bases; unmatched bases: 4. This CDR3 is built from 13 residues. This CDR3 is CASTGTGEEKLFF. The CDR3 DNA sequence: TGTGCCAGCACGGGGACAGGGGAAGAAAAACTGTTTTTT. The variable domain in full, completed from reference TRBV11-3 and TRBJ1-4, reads EAGVVQSPRYKIIEKKQPVAFWCNPISGHNTLYWYLQNLGQGPELLIRYENEEAVDDSQLPKDRFSAERLKGVDSTLKIQPAELGDSAVYLCASTGTGEEKLFFGSGTQLSVL.